One sample yielded the 6 T cell receptor beta chains listed below, sequenced in a study of spatial heterogeneity in lung cancer. Time point given: sample taken at primary tumor resection. Unsorted tumor, nontumor lung tissue or cryopreserved PBMC supplied the whole RNA. TCRdb redid the calling of the 5' RACE reads with MiXCR, one entry per CDR3 protein. The sample includes some 100,000 distinct CDR3 sequences, about 9.4% of them seen just once. The sample here was PBMCs, taken at surgery. Receptors originate from a male donor with early-stage non-small cell lung cancer.

This clonotype was counted at least ten times. J is TRBJ2-5 and V is TRBV5-6; no clear D gene. With 0 bases removed from V and 4 bases from J, the gap between germline ends came to 7 bases. The CDR3 runs to 13 residues. The germline gives CDR1 SGHDT, CDR2 YYEEEE. In DNA, the CDR3 is TGTGCCAGCAGCTTGGTGGCGTCAGAGACCCAGTACTTC. Protein product: CASSLVASETQYF.

This clonotype was seen more than once but under ten times. The chain employs TRBV30 and TRBJ2-7, with D perhaps TRBD1 or TRBD2 (5 bases each). The germline CDR1 and CDR2 sequences are GTSNPN and SVGIG (reference sequence). The CDR3 is 11 amino acids. Between the trimmed V and J ends, which lost 0 bases and 9 bases, there was a span of 9 bases. The CDR3 here is CAWSVGTGQYF. CDR3 DNA sequence: TGTGCCTGGAGTGTCGGGACCGGGCAGTACTTC.

The chain recombines TRBV9 with TRBJ1-1; D unresolved. From germline, CDR1 is SGDLS and CDR2 YYNGEE. Trimming removed 0 bases at V and 4 bases at J, with 7 bases between. The CDR3 consists of 13 residues. This CDR3 reads CASSVGGSTEAFF. CDR3 DNA sequence: TGTGCCAGCAGCGTAGGGGGTTCCACTGAAGCTTTCTTT.

Only a few counts were recorded for this clonotype. The chain uses TRBV6-5 and TRBJ2-5; 7 nucleotides agree with TRBD2. The CDR3 is made up of 15 amino acids. Germline-derived CDR1 and CDR2 are MNHEY and SVGAGI. The V segment lost 7 bases and the J segment 5 bases; nucleotides outside the gene matches: 13. CDR3 loop: CASTLRGGETETQYF. In DNA, the CDR3 is TGTGCCAGCACACTCCGGGGAGGGGAGACGGAGACCCAGTACTTC.

V gene TRBV12-3 or TRBV12-4 combines with J gene TRBJ2-7, with 13 bases matching TRBD2. V dropped 6 bases and J dropped 8; count of bases not matched to a gene: 7. The CDR3 has 14 amino acids. This chain's CDR3 is CASSLGLAGDKQYF. The CDR3 nucleotides are TGTGCCAGCAGCCTAGGACTAGCGGGAGACAAGCAGTACTTC.

This clonotype was counted a few times. Its ends do not fully match the called genes, so a read error is possible. This chain joins TRBV7-9 and TRBJ2-7; 7 positions match TRBD1. The CDR3 runs to 14 residues. Germline V gene sequence: CDR1 SEHNR, CDR2 FQNEAQ (reference sequence). CDR3 DNA sequence: TGTGCCAGCAGCTCGAGGACAGGATCCTCCGAGCAGTACTTC. Translating gives CASSSRTGSSEQYF.